Below are 2 T cell receptor beta chains sequenced from a single sample in a study of CD8 T cells in ankylosing spondylitis (dated 2017 in TCRdb). The library was made by 5' RACE. Reads for this sample came from an Illumina HiSeq 2500. The public sequencing data were trimmed at Q25 with fastp and processed into clonotypes with MiXCR by TCRdb, which kept only in-frame beta chains. Here each entry gathers all rows of one CDR3 protein and keeps the most common genes and DNA. This sample has around 150,000 distinct CDR3 sequences in its table, and around 20% of those were observed once. The top ten constitute over 7.5% of the sample. Input material: blood, either unsorted or a sorted T cell fraction (not recorded which). The receptors here all came from a male donor with ankylosing spondylitis or in good health (not recorded which).

This clonotype has more than one count but fewer than ten. The V and J genes are TRBV5-1 and TRBJ1-5, with TRBD1 matching over 11 bases. The CDR3 is 16 amino acids. Looked up from germline, CDR1 is SGHRS and CDR2 is YFSETQ. Trimming removed 0 bases from V and 6 bases from J; junction bases left unmatched: 5. CDR3 protein: CASSLGTGGGGQPQHF. CDR3 sequence (DNA): TGCGCCAGCAGCTTGGGGACAGGGGGCGGAGGTCAGCCCCAGCATTTT.

This clonotype was counted at least ten times. The chain recombines TRBV20-1 with TRBJ1-4, with a weak D call TRBD1 (5 bases). CDR1 and CDR2 (germline): DFQATT, SNEGSKA (reference sequence). Deletions cut 7 bases from V and 8 bases from J, with 26 bases between. The CDR3 contains 16 residues. The CDR3 loop is CSEKDSRDPVGEKLFF. CDR3 DNA sequence: TGCAGTGAGAAAGACAGCCGGGACCCCGTAGGCGAAAAACTGTTTTTT.